The 9 T cell receptor beta chains in this list originate from one sample, sequenced in a study of T cells in women clearing cervical HPV infection. Here immunoSEQ multiplex PCR was the method, and the copy in TCRdb shows in-frame clones only, minus some. The sample totals approximately 35,000 clones; its top ten clones hold around 1.7%. The specimen sequenced was blood buffy coat. Every receptor here comes from a woman aged 18-70 years with a cervical HPV16 infection that either progressed to CIN3+ or cleared (not recorded which).

Regarding this clone: The read stops 3 residues short of the end of the CDR3; the missing end is completed from the germline J gene. The chain employs TRBV11-3 and TRBJ2-7, with D possibly matching TRBD2 (7 bases). There are 15 residues in the CDR3. With 1 base removed from V and 3 bases from J, the gap between germline ends came to 13 bases. Per germline, CDR1 SGHNT and CDR2 YENEEA. The CDR3 DNA, read in part, is TGTGCCAGCAGCTTAGCTTTGCGGGGGCTCTACGAG. Residues: CASSLALRGLYE. The full-length CDR3 reads as CASSLALRGLYEQYF.

Details on this clone: With the read ending 3 residues before the CDR3 end, the germline J gene is used to fill in that end. V usage is TRBV6-2 or TRBV6-3 and J usage is TRBJ1-4, with D perhaps TRBD1 (6 bases). The CDR3 is 13 residues long. Germline CDR1 and CDR2: MNHEY and SVGEGT. The CDR3 here is CASGHREGSPLFF. CDR3 bases read: TGTGCCAGCGGTCACAGGGAAGGGTCACCA.

Concerning this clone itself: One junction end does not reproduce the germline sequence, and a read error may be involved. The read halts 3 residues ahead of the CDR3 end, with the missing end drawn from the germline J gene. The sample carries other DNA sequences with the same CDR3. V is TRBV18 and J is TRBJ2-3, with 9 bases that match TRBD1. Germline V gene data show CDR1 as KGHSH and CDR2 as LQKENI. The CDR3 has 15 amino acids. The CDR3 here is CASSPGQGIGKTQYF. The DNA read from the CDR3 is TGTGCCAGTTCACCGGGACAGGGAATCGGAAAGACG. The variable domain in full, completed from reference TRBV18 and TRBJ2-3, reads NAGVMQNPRHLVRRRGQEARLRCSPMKGHSHVYWYRQLPEEGLKFMVYLQKENIIDESGMPKERFSAEFPKEGPSILRIQQVVRGDSAAYFCASSPGQGIGKTQYFGPGTRLTVL.

Points on this clone: Sequencing ends 3 residues short of the CDR3 end; the germline J gene provides the rest. This chain connects TRBV10-3 to TRBJ1-6, with 7 positions matching TRBD1. The CDR3 has 15 residues. With V trimmed by 5 bases and J by 8 bases, 9 bases remained unmatched. CDR1 and CDR2 (germline): ENHRY, SYGVKD. The CDR3 spells CAISSRTGKDSPLHF. CDR3 DNA, as far as it was read: TGTGCCATCAGTTCCCGGACAGGAAAAGATTCACCC.

As for this clone: The read is 3 residues too short to cover the CDR3 end, so that end is filled in from the germline J gene. The chain recombines TRBV12-3 or TRBV12-4 with TRBJ2-7; D call uncertain. The V end lost 1 base, the J end lost 0 bases, and 7 bases lay between the germline ends. CDR3 length equals 14 residues. The CDR3: CASSLGSVSYEQYF. The DNA read from the CDR3 is TGTGCCAGCAGTTTAGGGTCAGTCTCCTACGAG.

Turning to this clone: Read sequence stops 3 residues before the CDR3 end, and the germline J gene provides the missing end. V usage is TRBV18 and J usage is TRBJ1-2; TRBD1 might be the D (5 bases). The CDR3 is made up of 16 amino acids. Per the germline V gene, CDR1 is KGHSH and CDR2 is LQKENI. The sequenced part of the CDR3 DNA is TGTGCCAGCTCCCAGACCCCTGGACATTCCTACAATGAC. Translation: CASSQTPGHSYND. The whole CDR3 reads CASSQTPGHSYNDYTF.

A word on this clone: The junction departs from the called germline gene at one end, perhaps through a read error. The missing CDR3 end, 3 residues past where the read stops, is filled in from the germline J gene. The chain is built from TRBV11-1 and TRBJ1-1; 11 bases fit TRBD1. The CDR3 runs 15 residues. The germline V gene has CDR1 SGHAT and CDR2 FQDESV (reference sequence). CDR3 protein: CASSPGQGAITDAFF. The covered CDR3 bases are TGTGCCAGCAGCCCAGGACAGGGGGCGATCACTGAC.

A word on this clone: The read stops 3 residues short of the end of the CDR3; the missing end is completed from the germline J gene. The genes are TRBV6-2 or TRBV6-3 and TRBJ1-5, with 7 nucleotides matching TRBD1. Germline V CDR1 and CDR2: MNHEY, SVGEGT. CDR3 size: 17 residues. With 5 bases clipped from V and 0 bases from J, the junction kept 10 bases outside the gene matches. The covered CDR3 bases are TGTGCCAGCAGTCGGAGGGACAGTCGGGATAGCAATCAGCCC. This sequence encodes CASSRRDSRDSNQP. The entire CDR3 reads CASSRRDSRDSNQPQHF.

About this clone itself: Coverage ceases 3 residues before the CDR3 finishes, and the germline J gene fills in the end. J is TRBJ1-1 and V is TRBV7-2; D is undetermined. This CDR3 comprises 15 residues. The V and J ends lost 1 base and 0 bases respectively, with 9 bases between them. The germline V gene has CDR1 SGHTA and CDR2 FQGNSA. The CDR3 protein is CASSLGRQVNTEAFF. The sequenced CDR3 bases are TGTGCCAGCAGCTTAGGGAGGCAGGTGAACACTGAA.